Below are 2 T cell receptor beta chains sequenced from a single sample in a study of blood T cell repertoires in COVID-19. Using immunoSEQ multiplex PCR, the repertoire was profiled, and TCRdb retains in-frame clones only, with some absent. The data show some 140,000 clones, over 75% seen once. Sequencing used peripheral blood. These receptors originate from a man in his sixties or seventies with active COVID-19.

The J gene is TRBJ1-3, the V gene TRBV6-1, with a possible D match to TRBD1 (6 bases). Germline loops: CDR1 MNHNS, CDR2 SASEGT. This CDR3 is built from 16 residues. Trimming cost V 6 bases and J 4 bases, with 19 bases left between them. The CDR3 is CASSEIQGLAGNTIYF. The DNA of the CDR3 is TGTGCCAGCAGCGAAATTCAGGGGCTCGCCGGAAACACCATATATTTT.

This chain uses TRBV7-3 with TRBJ2-3; a possible D gene is TRBD2 (7 bases). This CDR3 contains 13 residues. V was shortened by 10 bases and J by 2 bases, with 13 bases between the two germline ends. CDR1 SGHTA and CDR2 FQGTGA come from the germline V gene. In DNA, the CDR3 is TGTGCCACGAGGGGGGACTACACAGATACGCAGTATTTT. Residues: CATRGDYTDTQYF.